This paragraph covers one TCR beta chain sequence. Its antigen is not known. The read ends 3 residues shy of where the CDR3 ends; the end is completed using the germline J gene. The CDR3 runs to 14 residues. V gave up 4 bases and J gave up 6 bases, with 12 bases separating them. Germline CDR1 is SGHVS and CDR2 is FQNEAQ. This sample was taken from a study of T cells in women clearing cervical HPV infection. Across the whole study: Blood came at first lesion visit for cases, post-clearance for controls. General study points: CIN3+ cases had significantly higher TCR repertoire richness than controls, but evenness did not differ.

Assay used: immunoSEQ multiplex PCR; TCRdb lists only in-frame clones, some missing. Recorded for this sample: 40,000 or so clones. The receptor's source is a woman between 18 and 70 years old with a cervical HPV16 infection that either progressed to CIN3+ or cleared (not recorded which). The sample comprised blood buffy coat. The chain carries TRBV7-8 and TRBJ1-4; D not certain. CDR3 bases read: TGTGCCAGCAGCTCCGTGGCAGGCGATGAAAAA. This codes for CASSSVAGDEK. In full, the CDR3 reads CASSSVAGDEKLFF.